This T cell receptor (beta chain) comes out of a study of shared clonotypes between healthy human individuals. Broader study findings: The study found lower generation probabilities in non-shared clonotypes than in those shared by all four donors.

Between the trimmed V and J ends, which lost 1 base and 5 bases, there was a span of 18 bases. This CDR3 has 17 residues. CDR1 and CDR2 from the germline V gene are LNHNV and YYDKDF (reference sequence). Naive CD8 cells, CD45RO-negative and positively selected for CCR7, excluded terminally differentiated effector memory CD45RA+ cells. None of the donors, who were healthy HIV-negative adults, had recently had acute infections or vaccinations. Comments on this clone: Its matching antigen is unknown.

TCRdb's copy holds only in-frame clones and misses some; the assay was immunoSEQ multiplex PCR. Here the sample spans 1.5 million to 2.5 million clones, roughly 94% being singletons. This chain links TRBV15 with TRBJ2-1, with D perhaps matching TRBD2 (7 bases). The source of this sequence is a man aged 18-30 years in good health. The sequenced sample consisted of naive CD8+ T cells sorted from blood. This CDR3 is CATSRASGRGLDNEQFF. The CDR3 DNA reads as TGTGCCACCAGCAGAGCCTCTGGGCGGGGGCTCGACAATGAGCAGTTCTTC.